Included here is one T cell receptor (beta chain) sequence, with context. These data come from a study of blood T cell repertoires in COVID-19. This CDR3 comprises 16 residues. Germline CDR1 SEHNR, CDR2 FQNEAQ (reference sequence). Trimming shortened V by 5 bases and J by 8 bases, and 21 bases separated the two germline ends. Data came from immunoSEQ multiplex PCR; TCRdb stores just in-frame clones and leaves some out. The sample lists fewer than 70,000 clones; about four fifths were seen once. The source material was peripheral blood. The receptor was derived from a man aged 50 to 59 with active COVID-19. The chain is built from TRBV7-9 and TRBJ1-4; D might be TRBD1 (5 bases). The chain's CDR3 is CASSLGPGVPEEKLFF. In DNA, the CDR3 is TGTGCCAGCAGCCTAGGACCGGGGGTTCCGGAAGAAAAACTGTTTTTT.